These 32 T cell receptor beta chains were sequenced from one sample in a study of T cell responses to AZD1222 COVID-19 vaccine. Data came from immunoSEQ multiplex PCR; TCRdb stores just in-frame clones and leaves some out. The sample has 120,000 or so clones; approximately 90% are singletons. The sample was peripheral blood, taken on day 0 of MenACWY control vaccination. The receptor set was obtained from an adult in good health.

The chain joins TRBV9 to TRBJ2-1, with TRBD2 matching 9 bases. V dropped 0 bases and J dropped 7; count of bases not matched to a gene: 8. The CDR3 consists of 16 residues. The germline V gene encodes CDR1 SGDLS and CDR2 YYNGEE. DNA for the CDR3: TGTGCCAGCAGCGTAGCTGCCCTTAGCGGGAGAAATGAGCAGTTCTTC. Amino acid sequence: CASSVAALSGRNEQFF.

J is TRBJ2-1 and V is TRBV15, with D possibly TRBD2 on 8 matching bases. The germline gives CDR1 LNHNV, CDR2 YYDKDF (reference sequence). The V gene lost 4 bases and the J gene lost 6 bases, with 25 bases spanning the gap. The CDR3 contains 18 residues. CDR3 protein: CATSKGAGVYPGGNEQFF. CDR3 nucleotide sequence: TGTGCCACCAGCAAGGGAGCGGGAGTTTACCCAGGGGGCAATGAGCAGTTCTTC.

The chain joins TRBV11-3 to TRBJ1-3; D is undetermined. This CDR3 comprises 13 residues. Germline V gene lookup returns CDR1 SGHNT and CDR2 YENEEA. Trimming took off 1 base at V and 4 bases at J, with 5 bases between the two ends. CDR3 DNA sequence: TGTGCCAGCAGCTTAGCGGGGGGAAACACCATATATTTT. This codes for CASSLAGGNTIYF.

Only a few counts were recorded for this clone. This sequence joins TRBV30 and TRBJ1-1, with D unresolved. Trimming took 5 bases from V and 14 from J, leaving 21 bases between them. The CDR3 covers 12 residues. CDR1 is GTSNPN, CDR2 SVGIG, per germline (reference sequence). This chain's CDR3 is CAWVQWSGVSFF. Here the CDR3 DNA reads TGTGCCTGGGTCCAATGGTCCGGGGTATCCTTCTTT.

V usage is TRBV5-1 and J usage is TRBJ2-1, with 7 nucleotides matching TRBD2. The CDR3 has 15 amino acids. V shed 0 bases and J 6 bases; nucleotides not matched to a gene: 6. The germline V gene encodes CDR1 SGHRS and CDR2 YFSETQ. The CDR3 sequence: CASSLVGLAANEQFF. The DNA of the CDR3 is TGCGCCAGCAGCTTGGTAGGGCTAGCGGCCAATGAGCAGTTCTTC.

The chain employs TRBV4-3 and TRBJ2-6; maybe TRBD1 (5 bases). The germline CDR1 and CDR2 sequences are LGHNA and YSLEER. This CDR3 is built from 16 residues. V dropped 4 bases and J dropped 0 bases, with 10 bases sitting between them. DNA for the CDR3: TGCGCCAGCAGCCCCTGGGGCCTCTCTGGGGCCAACGTCCTGACTTTC. This translates into CASSPWGLSGANVLTF.

The rearrangement uses TRBV5-1 and TRBJ2-7; TRBD1 matches at 8 bases. This CDR3 comprises 17 residues. J lost 3 bases, V lost 0 bases, and 11 bases had no gene match. Germline CDR1 is SGHRS and CDR2 is YFSETQ. The CDR3 region has the DNA TGCGCCAGCAGCTTGGGAACAGGGGGATGGGGAGTCTACGAGCAGTACTTC. This encodes CASSLGTGGWGVYEQYF.

This clone was counted once. The rearrangement uses TRBV5-4 and TRBJ2-3, with TRBD2 identical over 8 bases. The J segment lost 6 bases and the V segment lost 7 bases, leaving 13 bases of the junction unmatched. The CDR3 is 15 amino acids. Germline V gene lookup returns CDR1 SGHNT and CDR2 YYREEE (reference sequence). DNA of the CDR3: TGTGCCAGCTCCCTTGGAGCGGGAGTTCGGGATACGCAGTATTTT. Amino acid sequence: CASSLGAGVRDTQYF.

V gene TRBV11-1 combines with J gene TRBJ2-5, with D hard to call. The CDR3 extends over 14 amino acids. CDR1 and CDR2 (germline): SGHAT, FQDESV (reference sequence). Trimming took 3 bases from V and 0 from J, leaving 8 bases between them. CDR3 nucleotide sequence: TGTGCCAGCAGCTTCTCAAGGAACCAAGAGACCCAGTACTTC. Its translation: CASSFSRNQETQYF.

The chain is built from TRBV6-6 and TRBJ2-7; 8 bases align to TRBD1. Germline V gene sequence: CDR1 MNHNY, CDR2 SVGAGI (reference sequence). The length of the CDR3 is 15 residues. V dropped 4 bases and J dropped 6; count of bases not matched to a gene: 11. CDR3 DNA: TGTGCCAGCAGTTCCCGAGGGACAGGCGGCTTCGAGCAGTACTTC. Protein sequence: CASSSRGTGGFEQYF.

The sample holds one count of this clone. This chain links TRBV21-1 with TRBJ2-5; the table names TRBD1, a call not compared with the DNA. TRBV21-1 is flagged as a pseudogene. The CDR3 totals 15 residues. In DNA, the CDR3 is TGTGCCAGCAGCGCTCCGACAGGTCCTGGAGAGACCCAGTACTTC. As protein: CASSAPTGPGETQYF.

This clone qualifies as large (0.1 to 1%). The J gene is TRBJ2-7, the V gene TRBV27; D call uncertain. CDR3 length: 12 amino acids. Germline CDR1 MNHEY, CDR2 SMNVEV (reference sequence). Deletions cut 8 bases from V and 0 bases from J, with 8 bases between. The CDR3 region is CASATSSYEQYF. The CDR3 DNA is TGTGCCAGCGCTACTTCCTCCTACGAGCAGTACTTC.

The V call is TRBV13, the J call TRBJ1-2, with 9 positions matching TRBD1. Germline CDR1 is PRHDT and CDR2 is FYEKMQ (reference sequence). The trim removed 7 bases at V and 0 bases at J, leaving 6 bases unmatched. The CDR3 has 15 residues. The CDR3 coding sequence is TGTGCCAGCACCGGGACAGGGAAAACTAACTATGGCTACACCTTC. It codes for CASTGTGKTNYGYTF.

The chain combines TRBV6-1 with TRBJ1-4; perhaps TRBD1 as D (6 bases). The V end lost 1 base, the J end lost 4 bases, and 13 bases lay between the germline ends. The CDR3 totals 16 residues. The germline V gene has CDR1 MNHNS and CDR2 SASEGT. CDR3 loop: CASSEEAGRGNEKLFF. Here the CDR3 DNA reads TGTGCCAGCAGTGAAGAGGCGGGCAGGGGTAATGAAAAACTGTTTTTT.

The chain employs TRBV6-4 and TRBJ1-2; D gene uncertain. CDR3 length equals 14 residues. Trimming pared 0 bases from V and 8 bases from J, leaving 13 bases between. Germline V gene data show CDR1 as MRHNA and CDR2 as SNTAGT. CDR3 nucleotides: TGTGCCAGCAGTGACTCTGGAGGGTTGGGAGGCTACACCTTC. Residues: CASSDSGGLGGYTF.

V gene TRBV7-6 combines with J gene TRBJ2-2; 8 bases align to TRBD2. The V gene end was trimmed by 3 bases and the J gene end by 1 base; junction bases not matched to a gene: 4. CDR3 length equals 16 residues. Germline V gene data show CDR1 as SGHVS and CDR2 as FNYEAQ. The CDR3 nucleotides read TGTGCCAGCAGCTTTAGCGGGACGTTGAACACCGGGGAGCTGTTTTTT. Its translation is CASSFSGTLNTGELFF.

The genes are TRBV19 and TRBJ2-1, with D tentatively TRBD2 (5 bases). The CDR3 has 11 amino acids. Germline V gene data show CDR1 as LNHDA and CDR2 as SQIVND (reference sequence). V was trimmed by 5 bases and J by 10 bases, leaving 9 bases between them. The CDR3 DNA reads as TGTGCCAGTAGTGAGCGGCACGAGCAGTTCTTC. Translation gives CASSERHEQFF.

The DNA of the CDR3 is TGTGCCAGCAGTTTGCACATCAGTCAGCCCCAGCATTTT. Residues: CASSLHISQPQHF. The V gene is TRBV27, the J gene TRBJ1-5; D is undetermined. CDR1 and CDR2 (germline): MNHEY, SMNVEV (reference sequence). With 3 bases removed from V and 6 bases from J, the gap between germline ends came to 9 bases. This CDR3 is 13 amino acids long.

V is TRBV11-3 and J is TRBJ2-2; 7 positions match TRBD2. V dropped 0 bases and J dropped 6; count of bases not matched to a gene: 13. Germline V gene data show CDR1 as SGHNT and CDR2 as YENEEA. The CDR3 contains 18 residues. CDR3 amino acids: CASSLDQGGSMRAGELFF. Written as DNA, the CDR3 is TGTGCCAGCAGCTTAGATCAAGGCGGGAGTATGCGGGCCGGGGAGCTGTTTTTT.

V and J are TRBV13 and TRBJ2-5; tentative D call: TRBD2 (5 bases). The CDR3 is made up of 14 amino acids. Trimming cost V 3 bases and J 4 bases, with 12 bases left between them. Germline CDR1 reads PRHDT; CDR2 reads FYEKMQ (reference sequence). The CDR3, as DNA: TGTGCCAGCAGCTTGGGTCGGGATGGAGAGACCCAGTACTTC. It specifies CASSLGRDGETQYF.

The gene calls are TRBV29-1 and TRBJ1-1, with 10 bases that match TRBD1. Trimming at V came to 4 bases and at J to 4 bases, leaving 6 bases not matched to a gene. This CDR3 spans 14 amino acids. The germline CDR1 and CDR2 sequences are SQVTM and ANQGSEA. CDR3 nucleotide sequence: TGCAGCGTTGCCCGACAGGGGGCCGGCACTGAAGCTTTCTTT. This gives the protein CSVARQGAGTEAFF. Drawing the rest from reference TRBV29-1 and TRBJ1-1, the complete variable domain is SAVISQKPSRDICQRGTSLTIQCQVDSQVTMMFWYRQQPGQSLTLIATANQGSEATYESGFVIDKFPISRPNLTFSTLTVSNMSPEDSSIYLCSVARQGAGTEAFFGQGTRLTVV.

J is TRBJ1-1 and V is TRBV5-8; no reliable D call. Trimming shortened V by 4 bases and J by 2 bases, and 9 bases separated the two germline ends. CDR3 length: 13 amino acids. Germline V gene data show CDR1 as SGHTS and CDR2 as YDEGEE. The DNA for the CDR3 is TGTGCCAGCAGCCTAGCAGCCAACACTGAAGCTTTCTTT. It codes for CASSLAANTEAFF.

The gene calls are TRBV11-3 and TRBJ2-1; 7 bases are shared with TRBD1. J gave up 4 bases and V 5 bases, and 8 bases lay outside the gene matches. The germline CDR1 and CDR2 sequences are SGHNT and YENEEA. The CDR3 sequence is 15 residues long. The DNA for the CDR3 is TGTGCCAGCAGCGTCGGGACAGTTGTTTACAATGAGCAGTTCTTC. Its protein product is CASSVGTVVYNEQFF.

The chain is built from TRBV29-1 and TRBJ1-2, with 7 bases matching TRBD1. CDR1 and CDR2 (germline): SQVTM, ANQGSEA. V shed 3 bases, J shed 4 bases, and the junction held 5 bases outside the gene matches. The CDR3 has 13 residues. CDR3: CSVDQGQTYGYTF. The CDR3 DNA reads as TGCAGCGTTGATCAGGGACAGACCTATGGCTACACCTTC.

V gene TRBV11-3 combines with J gene TRBJ1-3; 7 positions agree with TRBD1. Per the germline V gene, CDR1 is SGHNT and CDR2 is YENEEA. V was clipped by 4 bases and J by 3 bases; unmatched bases: 6. This CDR3 has 15 residues. For the CDR3, the DNA is TGTGCCAGCAGCTCTTGGGACAGACTTGGAAACACCATATATTTT. Translating gives CASSSWDRLGNTIYF.

This chain uses TRBV11-3 with TRBJ2-3; possible D gene TRBD1, 6 bases. The CDR3 is 16 amino acids. Germline V gene sequence: CDR1 SGHNT, CDR2 YENEEA. Trimming stripped 1 base from V and 3 bases from J, with 14 bases between. The CDR3 DNA reads TGTGCCAGCAGCTTAGTTCAGGGGTTTATGACAGATACGCAGTATTTT. This translates into CASSLVQGFMTDTQYF.

The rearrangement links TRBV11-3 to TRBJ2-4; 8 bases map to TRBD1. V trimming: 0 bases; J trimming: 8 bases; junction bases outside the gene matches: 6. Germline loops: CDR1 SGHNT, CDR2 YENEEA. The CDR3 runs to 15 residues. The chain's CDR3 is CASSLDGGQGDIQYF. CDR3 bases: TGTGCCAGCAGCTTAGATGGCGGACAGGGCGACATTCAGTACTTC.

The rearrangement uses TRBV4-1 and TRBJ1-2; TRBD1 might be the D (5 bases). This CDR3 is 19 amino acids long. Trimming shortened V by 1 base and J by 1 base, and 22 bases separated the two germline ends. Germline V gives CDR1 MGHRA, CDR2 YSYEKL. CDR3 in DNA: TGCGCCAGCAGCCAAGGACAGTCCGGGAACCATGTACTTAACTATGGCTACACCTTC. Protein sequence: CASSQGQSGNHVLNYGYTF.

The genes are TRBV30 and TRBJ1-2; 7 positions match TRBD1. Germline CDR1 GTSNPN, CDR2 SVGIG (reference sequence). V lost 2 bases and J lost 2; bases outside the gene matches: 8. The CDR3 has 15 amino acids. DNA for the CDR3: TGTGCCTGGAGTAAGATGGGACAGAGGAACTATGGCTACACCTTC. Amino acids: CAWSKMGQRNYGYTF.

This clone was seen a few times. The chain couples TRBV11-3 to TRBJ2-5; D is tentatively TRBD1 or TRBD2 (5 bases each). Germline CDR1 and CDR2: SGHNT and YENEEA. The CDR3 is 17 amino acids. Trimming removed 2 bases from V and 5 bases from J, with 21 bases in between. The DNA for the CDR3 is TGTGCCAGCAGCTTATCCTATGAGTCGGGACGGGTCGAGACCCAGTACTTC. This sequence encodes CASSLSYESGRVETQYF.

The count of this clone is one. The V call is TRBV5-4, the J call TRBJ1-1, with D uncertain. The CDR3 totals 13 residues. Germline V gene data show CDR1 as SGHNT and CDR2 as YYREEE (reference sequence). Between the trimmed V and J ends, which lost 4 bases and 6 bases, there was a span of 13 bases. CDR3 loop: CASSASYPSEAFF. CDR3 DNA: TGTGCCAGCAGCGCGTCCTACCCCTCTGAAGCTTTCTTT.

The genes are TRBV2 and TRBJ1-1; D not resolved. The CDR3 is made up of 11 amino acids. Per germline, CDR1 SNHLY and CDR2 FYNNEI. V lost 6 bases and J lost 3, with 5 bases in between. CDR3 in amino acids: CASRRYTEAFF. The CDR3 bases are TGTGCCAGCAGACGGTACACTGAAGCTTTCTTT.